The 8 T cell receptor beta chains reported below all come from one sample, sequenced in a study of monozygotic twins with inflammatory bowel disease. TCRdb reprocessed the 5' RACE reads and keeps a single row for each CDR3 protein, giving no DNA. The sample includes about 380,000 distinct CDR3 sequences. Sequencing was done on a sample of blood. These receptors all come from a human donor with ulcerative colitis or Crohn's disease, or a healthy co-twin of an affected twin (not recorded which).

The chain recombines TRBV6-1 with TRBJ2-7; TCRdb proposes TRBD1, but this gene call is untestable without DNA. Germline V CDR1 and CDR2: MNHNS, SASEGT. This CDR3 has 14 residues. The CDR3 spells CASSHQGRSHEQYF.

CDR3: CASSLDVSGPQHF. The chain links TRBV5-1 to TRBJ1-5. The CDR3 is made up of 13 amino acids. Germline V lookup: CDR1 SGHRS, CDR2 YFSETQ.

The chain is built from TRBV18 and TRBJ2-5; TCRdb's assignment of TRBD2 cannot be checked, as there is no DNA. The CDR3 is made up of 17 amino acids. Germline CDR1 is KGHSH and CDR2 is LQKENI. The CDR3 reads CASSGTGTSGEVETQYF.

The CDR3 sequence: CASSPQARNSPLHF. The rearrangement links TRBV12-3 or TRBV12-4 to TRBJ1-6. This CDR3 has 14 residues.

The rearrangement uses TRBV15 and TRBJ2-7; without DNA, the TCRdb call of TRBD2 cannot be checked. Germline CDR1 is LNHNV and CDR2 is YYDKDF (reference sequence). This CDR3 has 15 residues. CDR3: CATSMGGAASYEQYF.

The chain combines TRBV5-1 with TRBJ2-1. Germline V gene sequence: CDR1 SGHRS, CDR2 YFSETQ. This CDR3 is 12 amino acids long. The CDR3 here is CASSWWNDEQFF.

The gene calls are TRBV12-3 or TRBV12-4 and TRBJ2-1; TCRdb returns TRBD2, unconfirmable since there is no DNA. CDR3 length: 13 residues. CDR3 in amino acids: CASSSRGYNEQFF.

This chain joins TRBV7-9 and TRBJ2-2; TCRdb picks TRBD1, but there is no DNA to check that call. The CDR3 covers 15 residues. Germline V gene data show CDR1 as SEHNR and CDR2 as FQNEAQ (reference sequence). The CDR3: CASSFLRDRTGELFF.